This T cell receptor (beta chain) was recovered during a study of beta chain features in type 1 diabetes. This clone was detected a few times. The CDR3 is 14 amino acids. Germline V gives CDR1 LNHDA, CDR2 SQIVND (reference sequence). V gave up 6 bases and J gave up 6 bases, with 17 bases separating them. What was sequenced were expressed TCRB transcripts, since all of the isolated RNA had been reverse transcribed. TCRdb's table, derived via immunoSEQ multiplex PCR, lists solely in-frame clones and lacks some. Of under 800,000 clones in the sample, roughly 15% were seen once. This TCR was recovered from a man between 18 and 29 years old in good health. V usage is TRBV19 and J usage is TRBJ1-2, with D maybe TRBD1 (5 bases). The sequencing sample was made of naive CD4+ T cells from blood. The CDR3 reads CASSSLGAMDGYTF. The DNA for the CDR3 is TGTGCCAGTAGCTCCTTAGGGGCGATGGATGGCTACACCTTC.